This TCR beta chain was sequenced during a study of beta chain features in type 1 diabetes. On this clone: What it binds is unknown.

Study results and caveats: TCRB CDR3s were moderately but significantly shorter in Type 1 diabetes patients in all four CD4+ subsets. Comparison showed that naive, central memory and Treg TCRB repertoires appeared more similar among patients than among healthy donors.

The sequenced template was cDNA made from the entire isolated RNA. Repertoires were generated with immunoSEQ multiplex PCR, while TCRdb's copy carries only in-frame clones and drops some. The sample records 150,000 to 200,000 clones, roughly 59% being singletons. CDR3 length: 12 amino acids. Germline CDR1 SQVTM, CDR2 ANQGSEA. With 4 bases removed from V and 0 bases from J, the gap between germline ends came to 6 bases. The source material was naive CD4+ T cells from blood. This clonotype originated in a man aged 25 to 45 with type 1 diabetes. The chain has TRBV29-1 and TRBJ2-5; D call uncertain. In nucleotides, the CDR3 is TGCAGCGTTGGGGCCAACCAAGAGACCCAGTACTTC. Its translation is CSVGANQETQYF.